The source of this T cell receptor beta chain is a study of blood T cell repertoires in COVID-19. About the study: Sample material is recorded as cDNA or gDNA derived from T cells, B-cell-depleted T cells, or PBMCs.

CDR1 KGHSH and CDR2 LQKENI come from the germline V gene. The CDR3 length is 14 residues. Between the trimmed V and J ends, which lost 4 bases and 5 bases, there was a span of 12 bases. Profiling relied on immunoSEQ multiplex PCR, and the TCRdb table lists in-frame clones only, not all of them. The sample yields under 300,000 clones, more than 70% seen once. This TCR was recovered from a man at least 80 years old with acute or convalescent COVID-19. The sequenced material came from peripheral blood. The chain joins TRBV18 to TRBJ1-3; the D gene is possibly TRBD1 (6 bases). The CDR3 bases are TGTGCCAGCTCACTATCGGACAGCAGAAACACCATATATTTT. Protein: CASSLSDSRNTIYF.